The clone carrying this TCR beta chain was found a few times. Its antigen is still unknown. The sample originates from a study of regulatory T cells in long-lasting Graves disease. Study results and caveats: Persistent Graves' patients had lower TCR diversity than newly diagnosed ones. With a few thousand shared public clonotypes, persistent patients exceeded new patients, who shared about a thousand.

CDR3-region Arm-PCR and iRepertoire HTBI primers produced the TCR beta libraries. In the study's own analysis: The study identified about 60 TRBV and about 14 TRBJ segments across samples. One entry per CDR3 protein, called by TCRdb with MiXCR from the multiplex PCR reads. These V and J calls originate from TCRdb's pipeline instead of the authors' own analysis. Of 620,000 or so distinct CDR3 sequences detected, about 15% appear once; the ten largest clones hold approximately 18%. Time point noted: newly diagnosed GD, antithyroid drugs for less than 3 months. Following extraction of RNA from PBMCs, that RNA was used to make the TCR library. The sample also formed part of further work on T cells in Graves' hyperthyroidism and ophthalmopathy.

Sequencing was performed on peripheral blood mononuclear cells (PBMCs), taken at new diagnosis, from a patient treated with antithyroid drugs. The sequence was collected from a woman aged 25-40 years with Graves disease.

This CDR3 is CAWRQAGDYGYTF. CDR3 nucleotides: TGTGCCTGGCGACAGGCCGGGGACTATGGCTACACCTTC. V gene TRBV30 combines with J gene TRBJ1-2; possibly TRBD1 for D (6 bases). Trimming stripped 5 bases from V and 3 bases from J, with 13 bases between. The germline V gene encodes CDR1 GTSNPN and CDR2 SVGIG (reference sequence). The CDR3 loop spans 13 amino acids.